This T cell receptor (beta chain) stems from a study of early T cells in non-severe SARS-CoV-2 infection. This clonotype was detected a few times. TCRdb redid the calling of the 5' RACE reads with MiXCR, one entry per CDR3 protein. The data show around 40,000 distinct CDR3 sequences, under 8% seen once. CDR3 length equals 14 residues. The V end was cut by 3 bases, the J end by 4 bases, with 13 bases between. The germline V gene encodes CDR1 SGHTA and CDR2 FQGNSA. This receptor was identified in an adult who was a healthcare worker with PCR-confirmed SARS-CoV-2 infection or an uninfected control (not recorded which). What was sequenced was whole blood. The rearrangement joins TRBV7-2 to TRBJ2-7, with no clear D. CDR3 DNA: TGTGCCAGCAGCTTGGGCACCTATAATTACGAGCAGTACTTC. This sequence encodes CASSLGTYNYEQYF.